These 18 T cell receptor beta chains came from one sample sequenced in a study of metastatic and nonmetastatic thyroid tumors. TCRdb recomputed clones from the PCR reads via MiXCR. This sample has 39,000 or so clones, with approximately 20% found just once. Thyroid surgery was performed in patients who had received no treatment beforehand. Sequencing was performed on blood. These receptors were collected from a female donor with papillary thyroid cancer or a benign thyroid nodule (not recorded which). Some clones in this sample may be carry-over from other donors' samples.

This clone was counted between two and nine times. The chain combines TRBV7-8 with TRBJ2-7; no firm D call. Germline V gene sequence: CDR1 SGHVS, CDR2 FQNEAQ. The CDR3 covers 13 residues. Trimming removed 5 bases from V and 4 bases from J, with 12 bases in between. The CDR3 DNA reads as TGTGCCAGCAGCACAAACGACGGGTACGAGCAGTACTTC. Translated, it gives CASSTNDGYEQYF.

As to this clone: A much larger clonotype is one base distant, so this may be a read error. The chain links TRBV5-6 to TRBJ2-1, with D perhaps TRBD1 or TRBD2 (5 bases each). The CDR3 spans 12 residues. Trimming took off 6 bases at V and 10 bases at J, with 14 bases between the two ends. Germline CDR1 reads SGHDT; CDR2 reads YYEEEE. The CDR3 sequence is CASILSRDEQFF. As DNA, the CDR3 is TGTGCCAGCATCCTGAGCCGGGACGAGCAGTTCTTC.

This clone was observed at least ten times. The chain uses TRBV7-2 and TRBJ2-7; 8 nucleotides align to TRBD2. The CDR3 covers 15 residues. Trimming at V came to 5 bases and at J to 6 bases, leaving 12 bases not matched to a gene. In germline, CDR1 is SGHTA, CDR2 FQGNSA. The CDR3 protein is CASSLRVRGASEQYF. The CDR3 nucleotides are TGTGCCAGCAGCCTACGCGTGCGGGGGGCCAGCGAGCAGTACTTC.

Many counts were recorded for this clone. This chain links TRBV9 with TRBJ1-1, with 8 bases lining up with TRBD1. The CDR3 extends over 15 amino acids. Trimming removed 4 bases from V and 4 bases from J; junction bases left unmatched: 9. The germline V gene encodes CDR1 SGDLS and CDR2 YYNGEE. This chain's CDR3 is CASSPRTGLGTEAFF. CDR3 in DNA: TGTGCCAGCAGCCCTCGGACAGGGTTAGGCACTGAAGCTTTCTTT. Full variable domain (rest looked up from reference TRBV9 and TRBJ1-1): DSGVTQTPKHLITATGQRVTLRCSPRSGDLSVYWYQQSLDQGLQFLIQYYNGEERAKGNILERFSAQQFPDLHSELNLSSLELGDSALYFCASSPRTGLGTEAFFGQGTRLTVV.

At least ten counts were recorded for this clone. The CDR3 loop is CSVDRGVTEAFF. The DNA of the CDR3 is TGCAGCGTTGACCGAGGGGTCACTGAAGCTTTCTTT. The chain is built from TRBV29-1 and TRBJ1-1; tentative D call: TRBD1 (5 bases). The CDR3 totals 12 residues. CDR1 and CDR2 from the germline V gene are SQVTM and ANQGSEA. V was clipped by 3 bases and J by 4 bases, with 9 bases between them.

To note about this clone: A much bigger clone sits one base away, suggesting this may be a read error. This chain connects TRBV3-1 to TRBJ2-5; 9 bases map to TRBD1. The J call may be faulty, since TRBJ2-1 better matches the DNA end. Germline V gives CDR1 LGHDT, CDR2 YNNKEL (reference sequence). The CDR3 sequence is 12 residues long. CDR3: CASSQGQGQQFF. The CDR3 nucleotides are TGCGCCAGCAGCCAAGGACAGGGGCAGCAGTTCTTC.

Ten or more counts support this clone. The V and J genes are TRBV7-2 and TRBJ2-7; 15 bases are a match to TRBD2. Unmatched junction bases numbered 2, after V lost 5 bases and J lost 3 bases. In germline, CDR1 is SGHTA, CDR2 FQGNSA. This CDR3 is built from 15 residues. CDR3 residues: CASSPGLAGGYEQYF. The CDR3 DNA reads as TGTGCCAGCAGCCCGGGACTAGCGGGAGGCTACGAGCAGTACTTC.

A single count supports this clone. J is TRBJ2-3 and V is TRBV11-2; D may be TRBD1 or TRBD2 (6 bases each). Germline lookup yields CDR1 SGHAT and CDR2 FQNNGV. V lost 7 bases to trimming and J lost 4 bases, with 21 bases between them. There are 16 residues in the CDR3. The CDR3 sequence: CASIPTARGASDTQYF. Written as DNA, the CDR3 is TGTGCCAGCATCCCGACCGCTAGGGGGGCGTCAGATACGCAGTATTTT.

This clone has a count of ten or more. V and J are TRBV30 and TRBJ2-5, with 10 bases lining up with TRBD2. With 2 bases clipped from V and 4 bases from J, the junction kept 10 bases outside the gene matches. CDR3 size: 16 residues. From germline, CDR1 is GTSNPN and CDR2 SVGIG (reference sequence). The CDR3 region has the DNA TGTGCCTGGAGTATAAGCGGGAGGGCCTTGAGAGAGACCCAGTACTTC. Its protein is CAWSISGRALRETQYF.

This clone was seen more than once but under ten times. This rearrangement joins TRBV12-3 or TRBV12-4 to TRBJ2-2; 9 bases match TRBD2. V was clipped by 4 bases and J by 5 bases; unmatched bases: 11. This CDR3 region has 17 residues. The CDR3 bases are TGTGCCAGCAGTTCCGATATAGCGGGAGATGTGACCGGGGAGCTGTTTTTT. Translation: CASSSDIAGDVTGELFF.

This clone was detected ten times or more. The V gene is TRBV20-1, the J gene TRBJ1-6, with D tentatively TRBD1 (5 bases). Germline-derived CDR1 and CDR2 are DFQATT and SNEGSKA (reference sequence). Trimming took 6 bases from V and 0 from J, leaving 12 bases between them. The CDR3 covers 15 residues. DNA for the CDR3: TGCAGTGCCGGGACGGCCAGCTCCTATAATTCACCCCTCCACTTT. Protein sequence: CSAGTASSYNSPLHF.

This clone was seen only once. The CDR3 spells CASSLQATYEQYF. DNA of the CDR3: TGTGCCAGCAGCTTACAGGCCACCTACGAGCAGTACTTC. V gene TRBV11-3 combines with J gene TRBJ2-7; no clear D. Germline assignment: CDR1 SGHNT and CDR2 YENEEA. V lost 2 bases to trimming and J lost 2 bases, with 7 bases between them. This CDR3 is built from 13 residues.

In this sample, this clone turned up a few times. For the CDR3, the DNA is TGTGCCAGCACCGCCCGGCGGCTAGCGGGGGCCAACGCCTACGAGCAGTACTTC. Its protein is CASTARRLAGANAYEQYF. The chain recombines TRBV6-5 with TRBJ2-7; 10 nucleotides line up with TRBD2. CDR1 is MNHEY and CDR2 is SVGAGI in the germline V gene. Trimming at V came to 7 bases and at J to 2 bases, leaving 17 bases not matched to a gene. The CDR3 is 18 residues long.

The table lists this clone with a few counts. CDR3 in DNA: TGTGCCAGCAGTCCCAAGGTACAGGTACCGAACACTGAAGCTTTCTTT. Translation gives CASSPKVQVPNTEAFF. This chain connects TRBV6-1 to TRBJ1-1, with D possibly matching TRBD1 (5 bases). The V gene's germline CDR1 is MNHNS and CDR2 SASEGT. Trimming stripped 5 bases from V and 1 base from J, with 17 bases between. CDR3 size: 16 residues.

This clone was counted many times. The sample holds other DNA sequences that translate to the same CDR3. J is TRBJ2-1 and V is TRBV27, with 10 bases fitting TRBD2. Germline CDR1 MNHEY, CDR2 SMNVEV (reference sequence). The CDR3 consists of 20 residues. After removal of 0 bases from V and 8 bases from J, the junction contained 19 bases not matched to a gene. In DNA form, the CDR3 reads TGTGCCAGCAGTTTATCGAGAACCGGGACAAAAAGCGGGAGGGGGTATGAGCAGTTCTTC. Translation: CASSLSRTGTKSGRGYEQFF.

This clone has ten or more counts. This may come from a read error, since a much larger clone is one base off. V is TRBV5-1 and J is TRBJ1-2; D remains ambiguous. The CDR3 runs to 14 residues. Germline CDR1 reads SGHRS; CDR2 reads YFSETQ. CDR3 amino acids: CASRLQATNYGYTF. The DNA of the CDR3 is TGCGCCAGCCGCTTGCAGGCGACTAACTATGGCTACACCTTC.

This clone showed up many times. The sample has other DNA sequences that encode this CDR3 too. The chain is built from TRBV5-1 and TRBJ1-4; 10 positions match TRBD1. Germline V gene lookup returns CDR1 SGHRS and CDR2 YFSETQ. V trimming: 4 bases; J trimming: 3 bases; junction bases outside the gene matches: 9. The length of the CDR3 is 17 residues. CDR3 DNA: TGCGCCAGCAGCGCGGGACAGGGGCATGGGGCTAATGAAAAACTGTTTTTT. This sequence encodes CASSAGQGHGANEKLFF.

The rearrangement links TRBV20-1 to TRBJ1-1; 8 nucleotides line up with TRBD1. The CDR3 extends over 16 amino acids. V trimming: 3 bases; J trimming: 1 base; junction bases outside the gene matches: 10. Germline loops: CDR1 DFQATT, CDR2 SNEGSKA (reference sequence). This CDR3 is CSASNAFTGGNTEAFF. The CDR3 DNA follows: TGCAGTGCTAGCAATGCCTTTACAGGGGGGAACACTGAAGCTTTCTTT.